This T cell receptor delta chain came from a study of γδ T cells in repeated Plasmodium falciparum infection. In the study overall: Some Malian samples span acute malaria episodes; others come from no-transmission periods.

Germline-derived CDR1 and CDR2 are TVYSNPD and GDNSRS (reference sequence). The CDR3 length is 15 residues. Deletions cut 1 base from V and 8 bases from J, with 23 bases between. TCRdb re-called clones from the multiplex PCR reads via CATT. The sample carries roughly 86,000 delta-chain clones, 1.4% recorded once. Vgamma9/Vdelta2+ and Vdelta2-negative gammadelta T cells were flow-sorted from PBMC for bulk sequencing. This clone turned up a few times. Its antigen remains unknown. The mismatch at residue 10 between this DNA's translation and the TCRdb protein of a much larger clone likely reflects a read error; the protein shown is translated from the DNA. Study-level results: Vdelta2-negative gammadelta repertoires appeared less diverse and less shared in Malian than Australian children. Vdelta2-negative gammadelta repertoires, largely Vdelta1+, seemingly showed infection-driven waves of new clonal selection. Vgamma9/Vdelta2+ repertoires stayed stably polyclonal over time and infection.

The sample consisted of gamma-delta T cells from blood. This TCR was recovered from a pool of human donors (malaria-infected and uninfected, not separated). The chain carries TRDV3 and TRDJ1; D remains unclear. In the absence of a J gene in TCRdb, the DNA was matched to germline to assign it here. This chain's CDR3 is CAFKGPPFEAGKLIF. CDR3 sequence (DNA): TGTGCCTTTAAAGGTCCCCCATTCGAAGCAGGAAAACTCATCTTT. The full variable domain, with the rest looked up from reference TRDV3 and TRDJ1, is CDKVTQSSPDQTVASGSEVVLLCTYDTVYSNPDLFWYRIRPDYSFQFVFYGDNSRSEGADFTQGRFSVKHILTQKAFHLVISPVRTEDSATYYCAFKGPPFEAGKLIFGKGTRVTVEP.